This T cell receptor (beta chain) was sequenced during a study of STAT5B mutations in CD4+ large granular lymphocyte leukemia. Study-wide background: Among healthy controls, a particular HLA allele went with more CDR3 'QG' motifs. The study's findings and limits: 25% of private leukemic clonotypes occurred rarely in other patients' non-leukemic repertoires.

Authors' data handling: A productive frequency of 2.59 x 10-5 was the lowest detectable. The data were produced by immunoSEQ multiplex PCR, yet TCRdb's version contains in-frame clones alone and is incomplete. D and trimming come from the DNA, and the V and J calls and clone size come from that table. The table records fewer than 35,000 clones, more than 70% of them present only once. The CDR3 is 14 residues long. CDR1 and CDR2 (germline): GTSNPN, SVGIG (reference sequence). Trimming shortened V by 3 bases and J by 5 bases, and 15 bases separated the two germline ends. Controls came from buffy coats of healthy blood donors. In regard to this clone: Its antigen is not identified.

This chain joins TRBV30 and TRBJ2-3; D is ambiguous. This TCR came from a human donor in good health. The sequenced material came from CD4+ T cells from blood buffy coats. CDR3 sequence reads: CAWRRSSFKDTQYF. CDR3 in DNA: TGTGCCTGGAGGAGGAGTTCTTTTAAAGATACGCAGTATTTT. Together with reference TRBV30 and TRBJ2-3, the CDR3 gives the full variable domain: SQTIHQWPATLVQPVGSPLSLECTVEGTSNPNLYWYRQAAGRGLQLLFYSVGIGQISSEVPQNLSASRPQDRQFILSSKKLLLSDSGFYLCAWRRSSFKDTQYFGPGTRLTVL.